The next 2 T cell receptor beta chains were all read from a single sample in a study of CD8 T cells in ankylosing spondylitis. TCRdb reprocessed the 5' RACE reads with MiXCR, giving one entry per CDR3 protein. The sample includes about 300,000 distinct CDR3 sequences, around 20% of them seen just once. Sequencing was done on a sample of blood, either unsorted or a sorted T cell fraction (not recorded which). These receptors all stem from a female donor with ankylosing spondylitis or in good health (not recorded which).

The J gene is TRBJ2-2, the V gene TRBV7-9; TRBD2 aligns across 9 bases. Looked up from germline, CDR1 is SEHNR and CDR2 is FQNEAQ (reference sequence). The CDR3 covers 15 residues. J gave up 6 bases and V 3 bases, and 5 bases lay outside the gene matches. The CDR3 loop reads CASSFRGRVSGELFF. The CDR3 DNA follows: TGTGCCAGCAGCTTCCGCGGGAGGGTTTCCGGGGAGCTGTTTTTT.

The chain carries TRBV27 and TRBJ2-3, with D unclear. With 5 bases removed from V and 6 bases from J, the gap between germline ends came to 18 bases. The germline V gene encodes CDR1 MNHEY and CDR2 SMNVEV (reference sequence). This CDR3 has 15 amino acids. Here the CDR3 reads CASSLKGFPTDTQYF. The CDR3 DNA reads TGTGCCAGCAGTCTCAAGGGATTTCCAACGGATACGCAGTATTTT.